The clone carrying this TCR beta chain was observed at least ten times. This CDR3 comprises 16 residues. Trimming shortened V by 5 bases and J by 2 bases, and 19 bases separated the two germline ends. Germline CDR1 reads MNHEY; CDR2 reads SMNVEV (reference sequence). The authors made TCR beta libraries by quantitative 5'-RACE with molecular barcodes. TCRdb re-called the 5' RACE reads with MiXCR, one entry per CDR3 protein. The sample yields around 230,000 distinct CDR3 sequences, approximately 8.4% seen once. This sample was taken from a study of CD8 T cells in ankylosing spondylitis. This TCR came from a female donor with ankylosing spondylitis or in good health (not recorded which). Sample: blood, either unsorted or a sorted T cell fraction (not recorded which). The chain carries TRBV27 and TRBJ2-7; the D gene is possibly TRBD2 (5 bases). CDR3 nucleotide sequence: TGTGCCAGCAGTCCCCTGGTCGGACTCAAGGCCTACGAGCAGTACTTC. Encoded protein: CASSPLVGLKAYEQYF.